Given below is one T cell receptor (beta chain) in context. Source study methods: Reference gene primer amplification gave estimated nucleated cell counts. Profiled with immunoSEQ multiplex PCR; TCRdb holds only in-frame clones, not every one. V, J and clone size were drawn from that table, and D and trimming were deduced from the DNA. The sample yields roughly 200,000 clones, around 87% seen once. The record originates from a study of blood T cell repertoires in COVID-19. Study summary: Samples of COVID-19 (acute and convalescent) were obtained from the United States, Italy and Spain. From T cells, B-cell-depleted T cells, or PBMCs came the material, which was cDNA or gDNA.

The CDR3 length is 13 residues. Trimming took off 4 bases at V and 5 bases at J, with 11 bases between the two ends. The germline V gene has CDR1 SEHNR and CDR2 FQNEAQ (reference sequence). The rearrangement links TRBV7-9 to TRBJ1-1; no reliable D call. The TCR originated in a man aged 55 to 70 who had recovered from COVID-19. Sequenced input: peripheral blood. CDR3 protein: CASSSTGITEAFF. CDR3 DNA sequence: TGTGCCAGCAGCTCAACCGGTATTACTGAAGCTTTCTTT. The entire variable domain, with the rest obtained from reference TRBV7-9 and TRBJ1-1, is as follows: DTGVSQNPRHKITKRGQNVTFRCDPISEHNRLYWYRQTLGQGPEFLTYFQNEAQLEKSRLLSDRFSAERPKGSFSTLEIQRTEQGDSAMYLCASSSTGITEAFFGQGTRLTVV.